One TCR beta chain is described in this entry. The antigen is not known. This entry is derived from a study of response to subunit inactivated influenza vaccine. The CDR3 totals 15 residues. Trimming cost V 4 bases and J 4 bases; bases outside gene matches: 4. CDR1 is LNHNV, CDR2 YYDKDF, per germline (reference sequence). Study observations and caveats: Researchers suggested that each seasonal influenza vaccination recruits few new T cells.

From the RT-PCR reads, TCRdb called clonotypes with MiXCR, one entry per CDR3 protein. Among some 520,000 distinct CDR3 sequences listed, 15% to 20% were seen once. The chain has TRBV15 and TRBJ2-5, with 12 bases identical to TRBD2. This material consisted of CD4+ T cells sorted from PBMCs, taken roughly 24 months after vaccination. This clonotype was sampled from a man between 50 and 75 years old who received an inactivated influenza vaccine. CDR3 in amino acids: CATSKGLAGLETQYF. The CDR3 DNA is TGTGCCACCAGCAAGGGACTAGCGGGTTTAGAGACCCAGTACTTC.